Below, 18 T cell receptor beta chains from the same sample are listed, as sequenced in a study of blood T cells in healthy people across ages. Through a sample-barcoded 5' primer and a J-beta primer mix, a second PCR was run for roughly 7 to 12 cycles. TCRdb re-analysed the 5' RACE reads in MiXCR, keeping a single row per CDR3 protein. The data contain 1.5 million to 2 million distinct CDR3 sequences, almost 35% of them singletons. Source material: blood. The source of these receptors is a young woman in good health.

On this clonotype: At one end, the junction sequence differs from germline, possibly due to a read error. V is TRBV12-3 or TRBV12-4 and J is TRBJ2-7, with 9 positions matching TRBD1. CDR3 size: 16 residues. In DNA form, the CDR3 reads TGTGCCAGCAGTTTAGCGTCTACAGGGGGCAATTACGGGCAGTACTTC. This encodes CASSLASTGGNYGQYF.

This clonotype was detected ten times or more. The J gene is TRBJ2-6, the V gene TRBV4-1, with D perhaps matching TRBD1 (6 bases). The CDR3 has 19 residues. V was cut by 4 bases and J by 0 bases, with 19 bases left in between. Germline V gene lookup returns CDR1 MGHRA and CDR2 YSYEKL. CDR3 sequence (DNA): TGCGCCAGCAGCCGGATACCCCGGGACACCAGCTCTGGGGCCAACGTCCTGACTTTC. It is translated as CASSRIPRDTSSGANVLTF.

This rearrangement joins TRBV4-3 to TRBJ2-3; no clear D gene. Germline V gives CDR1 LGHNA, CDR2 YSLEER. The CDR3 sequence is 16 residues long. Trimming cost V 1 base and J 2 bases, with 13 bases left between them. This CDR3 is CASSQGVNIYTDTQYF. CDR3 coding DNA: TGCGCCAGCAGCCAAGGAGTCAATATCTACACAGATACGCAGTATTTT.

This clonotype was observed a handful of times. The chain couples TRBV20-1 to TRBJ2-7; D tentatively fits TRBD1 or TRBD2 (5 bases each). V was cut by 0 bases and J by 2 bases, with 11 bases left in between. Per the germline V gene, CDR1 is DFQATT and CDR2 is SNEGSKA (reference sequence). The CDR3 loop spans 14 amino acids. CDR3 nucleotide sequence: TGCAGTGCTAGAGATAGGGACCAAACCTACGAGCAGTACTTC. Its protein is CSARDRDQTYEQYF.

CDR3 in amino acids: CASSPTGSNEQFF. CDR3 nucleotide sequence: TGTGCCAGCAGCCCGACAGGGTCAAATGAGCAGTTCTTC. The genes are TRBV3-1 and TRBJ2-1, with TRBD1 identical over 7 bases. Germline V gene lookup returns CDR1 LGHDT and CDR2 YNNKEL (reference sequence). V was pared by 4 bases and J by 7 bases, with 4 bases of the junction left unmatched. The CDR3 is 13 residues long.

J is TRBJ2-4 and V is TRBV27; no reliable D call. Trimming pared 2 bases from V and 0 bases from J, leaving 2 bases between. Germline lookup yields CDR1 MNHEY and CDR2 SMNVEV (reference sequence). CDR3 length: 13 residues. Here the CDR3 reads CASSLRAKNIQYF. CDR3 sequence (DNA): TGTGCCAGCAGTTTACGAGCCAAAAACATTCAGTACTTC.

The chain joins TRBV24-1 to TRBJ2-3; TRBD2 is a possible D gene (5 bases). Looked up from germline, CDR1 is KGHDR and CDR2 is SFDVKD. V lost 5 bases and J 2 bases, leaving 13 bases between the germline ends. The CDR3 consists of 15 residues. CDR3 coding DNA: TGTGCCACCAGTGCCCCCGGGGTCCTCACAGATACGCAGTATTTT. Protein product: CATSAPGVLTDTQYF.

This clonotype was counted a few times. The chain employs TRBV29-1 and TRBJ1-1; the D is unclear. Germline CDR1 reads SQVTM; CDR2 reads ANQGSEA. Trimming stripped 1 base from V and 1 base from J, with 7 bases between. The CDR3 covers 13 residues. DNA of the CDR3: TGCAGCGTTGAAGGGTCAGGGAACACTGAAGCTTTCTTT. Encoded protein: CSVEGSGNTEAFF.

The chain is built from TRBV30 and TRBJ1-4, with D possibly being TRBD1 (5 bases). The ends were cut back, 4 bases at V and 7 bases at J, with 13 bases in the middle. CDR3 length: 13 residues. Germline V lookup: CDR1 GTSNPN, CDR2 SVGIG (reference sequence). The DNA for the CDR3 is TGTGCCTGGAACCCGGGGGGGATTGAAAAACTGTTTTTT. This codes for CAWNPGGIEKLFF.

This clonotype was counted a single time. The V gene is TRBV3-1, the J gene TRBJ1-1; no clear D gene. The V end was cut by 2 bases, the J end by 6 bases, with 13 bases between. Germline V lookup: CDR1 LGHDT, CDR2 YNNKEL (reference sequence). The CDR3 has 14 residues. The CDR3 DNA reads TGTGCCAGCAGCCAACAAGGTAAATACGCTGAAGCTTTCTTT. It codes for CASSQQGKYAEAFF.

V gene TRBV27 combines with J gene TRBJ2-1; a possible D gene is TRBD2 (5 bases). The germline V and J ends were trimmed by 3 bases and 2 bases, with 17 bases remaining between them. The CDR3 has 17 amino acids. In germline, CDR1 is MNHEY, CDR2 SMNVEV (reference sequence). The CDR3 protein is CASSLAAVASAYNEQFF. CDR3 DNA: TGTGCCAGCAGTTTGGCAGCGGTCGCCTCGGCCTACAATGAGCAGTTCTTC.

The chain couples TRBV5-1 to TRBJ2-1; TRBD2 agrees at 8 bases. The trim removed 0 bases at V and 8 bases at J, leaving 7 bases unmatched. The CDR3 sequence is 15 residues long. Looked up from germline, CDR1 is SGHRS and CDR2 is YFSETQ. The CDR3 spells CASSLGGRPGDEQFF. The CDR3 nucleotides read TGCGCCAGCAGCTTGGGCGGGAGGCCGGGCGATGAGCAGTTCTTC.

The J gene is TRBJ1-3, the V gene TRBV7-9; 8 bases are shared with TRBD1. V was pared by 4 bases and J by 0 bases, with 2 bases of the junction left unmatched. Looked up from germline, CDR1 is SEHNR and CDR2 is FQNEAQ (reference sequence). This CDR3 contains 15 residues. Written as DNA, the CDR3 is TGTGCCAGCAGCTGGGACAGGAGCTCTGGAAACACCATATATTTT. It encodes CASSWDRSSGNTIYF.

This chain uses TRBV6-5 with TRBJ1-6; 10 nucleotides align to TRBD1. CDR3 length equals 12 residues. Trimming took 6 bases from V and 17 from J; bases not matched to a gene: 7. CDR1 MNHEY and CDR2 SVGAGI come from the germline V gene. CDR3 loop: CASSPGTGAIHF. The CDR3 DNA reads TGTGCCAGCAGCCCTGGGACAGGGGCGATCCACTTT.

This clonotype was counted a few times. The genes are TRBV15 and TRBJ2-6; D remains ambiguous. Trimming pared 3 bases from V and 2 bases from J, leaving 11 bases between. Germline V CDR1 and CDR2: LNHNV, YYDKDF (reference sequence). This CDR3 is 16 amino acids long. The CDR3 spells CATSRGRNAGANVLTF. The CDR3, as DNA: TGTGCCACCAGCAGGGGTAGAAATGCTGGGGCCAACGTCCTGACTTTC.

The V call is TRBV6-5, the J call TRBJ1-1; tentative D call: TRBD1 (6 bases). Germline V lookup: CDR1 MNHEY, CDR2 SVGAGI. The V end lost 5 bases, the J end lost 10 bases, and 11 bases lay between the germline ends. The CDR3 consists of 11 residues. CDR3 bases: TGTGCCAGCAGTATACAGGGTATAGCTTTCTTT. This encodes CASSIQGIAFF.

This clonotype was detected only a few times. This chain joins TRBV5-6 and TRBJ2-5, with unresolved D. The CDR3 is 13 residues long. Looked up from germline, CDR1 is SGHDT and CDR2 is YYEEEE. V lost 2 bases and J 5 bases, leaving 10 bases between the germline ends. The CDR3 here is CASSFQRRETQYF. In nucleotides, the CDR3 is TGTGCCAGCAGCTTTCAAAGGCGGGAGACCCAGTACTTC.

This clonotype was detected ten times or more. The V call is TRBV7-6, the J call TRBJ2-3; D possibly uses TRBD1 or TRBD2 (7 bases each). CDR1 SGHVS and CDR2 FNYEAQ come from the germline V gene. Trimming removed 7 bases at V and 6 bases at J, with 14 bases between. The length of the CDR3 is 13 residues. This CDR3 reads CASTRGEGDTQYF. The CDR3 DNA reads as TGTGCCAGCACCAGGGGGGAGGGCGATACGCAGTATTTT.